In this sample, the clone carrying this TCR beta chain turned up once. The antigen remains unidentified. Sequenced by immunoSEQ multiplex PCR; TCRdb stores in-frame clones only, minus some. There are some 18,000 clones in the sample; roughly 80% occur only once, and 20% to 25% lies in the top ten. All the patients suffered relapse after autologous stem cell transplantation, and brentuximab vedotin exposure differed. This specimen comes from a study of PD-1 blockade in classical Hodgkin lymphoma. Study findings and constraints: No one has yet defined what causes the repertoire differences, which may be disease activity or prior therapy.

The clonotype originates from a human donor with classical Hodgkin lymphoma. Sequenced material: peripheral blood mononuclear cells (PBMCs), taken at baseline.

CDR3 in amino acids: CASSSFGPFLETQYF. CDR3 DNA sequence: TGTGCCAGCAGTTCCTTCGGGCCCTTTTTGGAGACCCAGTACTTC. The chain joins TRBV27 to TRBJ2-5; the D is unclear. Germline V CDR1 and CDR2: MNHEY, SMNVEV (reference sequence). The CDR3 runs 15 residues. V shed 4 bases and J shed 5 bases, with 17 bases lying between them.